A selection of T cell receptor beta chains follows, all from one sample in a study of CD8+CD57+ T cells in acquired aplastic anemia. One entry per CDR3 protein, called by TCRdb with MiXCR from the reads. This table has some 220,000 distinct CDR3 sequences, 34% appearing once. Sequences were obtained from sorted CD4+, CD8+, or CD8+CD57+ T cells (not recorded which) from PBMCs. Source of these receptors: a human donor in good health, serving as a control. Both conserved end residues are part of each CDR3. Clone size is shown for a subset of rows, as once, few, many or a class of expanded clone.

J: TRBJ2-1
size: NA
V: TRBV15
CDR3: CATSDDRGGLYNEQFF

J: TRBJ1-5
size: NA
V: TRBV30
CDR3: CAGRVSGRNQLQHF

J: TRBJ1-3
size: few
V: TRBV6-5
CDR3: CASSNLGTGAGNTIYF

J: TRBJ2-7
size: many
V: TRBV7-2
CDR3: CASSLGRGPYEQYF

J: TRBJ2-3
size: NA
V: TRBV28
CDR3: CASATSGGTDTQYF

J: TRBJ2-4
size: many
V: TRBV19
CDR3: CASSIGWGSDIQYF

J: TRBJ1-1
size: few
V: TRBV3-1
CDR3: CASSRNLLGTEAFF

J: TRBJ2-2
size: few
V: TRBV5-1
CDR3: CASRHGLTGELFF

J: TRBJ1-1
size: NA
V: TRBV11-2
CDR3: CASSTRGGWGLNTEAFF

J: TRBJ1-6
size: many
V: TRBV11-1
CDR3: CASSMDKSSYNSPLHF

J: TRBJ2-3
size: NA
V: TRBV4-2
CDR3: CASRRQRGGTDTQYF

J: TRBJ2-3
size: NA
V: TRBV20-1
CDR3: CSARKTMMSEQLTDTQYF

J: TRBJ1-2
size: many
V: TRBV10-1
CDR3: CASSESENYGYTF

J: TRBJ2-5
size: NA
V: TRBV25-1
CDR3: CASSEYIGVDQYF

J: TRBJ2-5
size: many
V: TRBV20-1
CDR3: CSAPAGGETQYF

J: TRBJ2-2
size: NA
V: TRBV5-1
CDR3: CASSLSGTGYAGELFF

J: TRBJ2-1
size: many
V: TRBV2
CDR3: CASRRANEQFF

J: TRBJ2-2
size: NA
V: TRBV5-1
CDR3: CASSLRTGGGELFF

J: TRBJ1-2
size: many
V: TRBV5-4
CDR3: CASSLKDMIYGYTF

J: TRBJ2-7
size: NA
V: TRBV15
CDR3: CATSRDLRQGVEQYF

J: TRBJ2-1
size: few
V: TRBV30
CDR3: CAWRVTGGYNEQFF

J: TRBJ2-7
size: many
V: TRBV10-3
CDR3: CATKDEAKTYEQYF

J: TRBJ2-5
size: many
V: TRBV7-9
CDR3: CASSKQEEETQYF

J: TRBJ2-3
size: many
V: TRBV5-1
CDR3: CASSSGTTWYF

J: TRBJ2-7
size: NA
V: TRBV12-3/TRBV12-4
CDR3: CASSLDLPGAPNSYEQYF

J: TRBJ1-3
size: NA
V: TRBV5-4
CDR3: CASSLPHGSGNTIYF

J: TRBJ2-1
size: few
V: TRBV9
CDR3: CASSSEWTPPNEQFF

J: TRBJ1-2
size: medium-sized
V: TRBV15
CDR3: CATSSQTTGTLGYGYTF

J: TRBJ1-4
size: NA
V: TRBV2
CDR3: CASRSGSTDEKLFF

J: TRBJ1-2
size: NA
V: TRBV4-1
CDR3: CASSQEWANYGYTF

J: TRBJ2-7
size: many
V: TRBV5-5
CDR3: CASSVPGTGSYEQYF

J: TRBJ1-1
size: many
V: TRBV7-9
CDR3: CASSLGKAEAFF

J: TRBJ2-1
size: NA
V: TRBV6-1
CDR3: CAGRLDLAGAYNEQFF

J: TRBJ2-7
size: many
V: TRBV15
CDR3: CATSRERGLGQYF

J: TRBJ2-7
size: many
V: TRBV7-9
CDR3: CASSLASTSGRGEQYF

J: TRBJ2-7
size: NA
V: TRBV10-2
CDR3: CASRALSAYEQYF

J: TRBJ1-3
size: many
V: TRBV20-1
CDR3: CSARDRTAAGNTIYF

J: TRBJ1-5
size: many
V: TRBV5-4
CDR3: CASSSDREEPQHF

J: TRBJ1-2
size: few
V: TRBV29-1
CDR3: CSVRFAGAGPMGGYTF